The 12 T cell receptor beta chains reported below all come from one sample, sequenced in a study of radiation and T cells in renal cell carcinoma. Stated time point: blood 4 weeks post-SBRT, at nephrectomy. Treatment specified: 15 Gy SBRT to primary tumor, nephrectomy 4 weeks later. Some clones are missing from TCRdb's copy, which holds only in-frame ones; the method was immunoSEQ multiplex PCR. Of 130,000 to 150,000 clones in the sample, about 88% were seen once. Here the sequenced sample was blood, taken from a patient whose treatment included radiotherapy and nephrectomy. Receptor source: a woman in her forties or fifties with renal cell carcinoma.

A single count supports this clone. The chain recombines TRBV5-1 with TRBJ2-1, with D perhaps TRBD2 (6 bases). Germline V gene data show CDR1 as SGHRS and CDR2 as YFSETQ. The CDR3 length is 16 residues. With 1 base removed from V and 0 bases from J, the gap between germline ends came to 11 bases. CDR3 sequence: CASSLSGVSSYNEQFF. CDR3 coding DNA: TGCGCCAGCAGCTTGTCGGGGGTAAGCTCCTACAATGAGCAGTTCTTC.

This clone has a single count. The chain is built from TRBV9 and TRBJ2-3; possible D gene TRBD2, 6 bases. V lost 2 bases and J 3 bases, leaving 16 bases between the germline ends. Looked up from germline, CDR1 is SGDLS and CDR2 is YYNGEE. CDR3 length: 16 residues. The CDR3 sequence: CASSVQPPGTTDTQYF. The CDR3 coding sequence is TGTGCCAGCAGCGTTCAACCGCCTGGGACTACAGATACGCAGTATTTT. Full variable domain (outside the CDR3, taken from reference TRBV9 and TRBJ2-3): DSGVTQTPKHLITATGQRVTLRCSPRSGDLSVYWYQQSLDQGLQFLIQYYNGEERAKGNILERFSAQQFPDLHSELNLSSLELGDSALYFCASSVQPPGTTDTQYFGPGTRLTVL.

This clone was picked up many times. The rearrangement links TRBV9 to TRBJ1-1; 7 bases agree with TRBD1. Trimming cost V 4 bases and J 0 bases; bases outside gene matches: 6. CDR1 is SGDLS and CDR2 is YYNGEE in the germline V gene. The CDR3 is made up of 15 amino acids. CDR3 bases: TGTGCCAGCAGCCCTGAGGGGGCACTGAACACTGAAGCTTTCTTT. Its translation is CASSPEGALNTEAFF.

The rearrangement joins TRBV7-2 to TRBJ1-1, with D possibly TRBD1 on 5 matching bases. This CDR3 contains 18 residues. Trimming took 0 bases from V and 1 from J, leaving 18 bases between them. In germline, CDR1 is SGHTA, CDR2 FQGNSA. For the CDR3, the DNA is TGTGCCAGCAGCTTAGCGGTTGGACGGGACCGGGGGAACACTGAAGCTTTCTTT. Its translation: CASSLAVGRDRGNTEAFF. The full variable domain, completed using reference TRBV7-2 and TRBJ1-1, is GAGVSQSPSNKVTEKGKDVELRCDPISGHTALYWYRQSLGQGLEFLIYFQGNSAPDKSGLPSDRFSAERTGGSVSTLTIQRTQQEDSAVYLCASSLAVGRDRGNTEAFFGQGTRLTVV.

The genes are TRBV29-1 and TRBJ2-7; D is uncertain. Germline V CDR1 and CDR2: SQVTM, ANQGSEA. This CDR3 is built from 13 residues. V was pared by 3 bases and J by 2 bases, with 11 bases between. This CDR3 is CSVEVQFTYEQYF. DNA of the CDR3: TGCAGCGTTGAGGTCCAATTTACCTACGAGCAGTACTTC.

The table lists this clone with a few counts. The V and J genes are TRBV5-1 and TRBJ1-5; weak D call: TRBD1 (6 bases). With 4 bases removed from V and 3 bases from J, the gap between germline ends came to 14 bases. The CDR3 has 15 amino acids. CDR1 is SGHRS, CDR2 YFSETQ, per germline. The CDR3 bases are TGCGCCAGCAGCACGGAAGGGGGTAACAATCAGCCCCAGCATTTT. Translation gives CASSTEGGNNQPQHF.

The chain is built from TRBV7-2 and TRBJ2-7, with 7 bases identical to TRBD2. V gave up 1 base and J gave up 2 bases; unmatched junction bases: 5. Germline CDR1 reads SGHTA; CDR2 reads FQGNSA. This CDR3 comprises 15 residues. The CDR3 reads CASSLDGLAAYEQYF. CDR3 nucleotides: TGTGCCAGCAGCTTAGATGGGCTAGCGGCCTACGAGCAGTACTTC.

The chain combines TRBV9 with TRBJ1-6; unclear D gene. Trimming took off 2 bases at V and 4 bases at J, with 10 bases between the two ends. From germline, CDR1 is SGDLS and CDR2 YYNGEE. The CDR3 covers 15 residues. CDR3 bases: TGTGCCAGCAGCGTCCTACCGGAGTATAATTCACCCCTCCACTTT. This gives the protein CASSVLPEYNSPLHF.

This rearrangement joins TRBV5-1 to TRBJ1-1; TRBD1 might be the D (6 bases). This CDR3 contains 16 residues. CDR1 SGHRS and CDR2 YFSETQ come from the germline V gene. Trimming took off 0 bases at V and 3 bases at J, with 15 bases between the two ends. The CDR3 spells CASSLGGTSLYTEAFF. The CDR3 DNA reads TGCGCCAGCAGCTTGGGTGGGACATCTCTCTACACTGAAGCTTTCTTT.

CDR3 DNA sequence: TGTGCCAGCAGCACAGGGGGAGGTGGCTACACCTTC. It is translated as CASSTGGGGYTF. The genes are TRBV27 and TRBJ1-2; 8 bases are a match to TRBD1. The germline CDR1 and CDR2 sequences are MNHEY and SMNVEV (reference sequence). Trimming cost V 6 bases and J 7 bases; bases outside gene matches: 4. This CDR3 is 12 amino acids long.

This rearrangement joins TRBV4-1 to TRBJ2-5; TRBD1 might be the D (6 bases). Germline CDR1 is MGHRA and CDR2 is YSYEKL. Between the trimmed V and J ends, which lost 4 bases and 3 bases, there was a span of 12 bases. The CDR3 sequence is 14 residues long. CDR3 nucleotides: TGCGCCAGCAGCCCCGGGACACCGAAAGAGACCCAGTACTTC. This sequence encodes CASSPGTPKETQYF.

The chain carries TRBV19 and TRBJ2-7, with 9 bases matching TRBD1. The CDR3 spans 13 residues. Germline V CDR1 and CDR2: LNHDA, SQIVND (reference sequence). The trim removed 7 bases at V and 4 bases at J, leaving 5 bases unmatched. The CDR3 bases are TGTGCCAGTACACAGGGGGCCCCTTACGAGCAGTACTTC. Its translation: CASTQGAPYEQYF.